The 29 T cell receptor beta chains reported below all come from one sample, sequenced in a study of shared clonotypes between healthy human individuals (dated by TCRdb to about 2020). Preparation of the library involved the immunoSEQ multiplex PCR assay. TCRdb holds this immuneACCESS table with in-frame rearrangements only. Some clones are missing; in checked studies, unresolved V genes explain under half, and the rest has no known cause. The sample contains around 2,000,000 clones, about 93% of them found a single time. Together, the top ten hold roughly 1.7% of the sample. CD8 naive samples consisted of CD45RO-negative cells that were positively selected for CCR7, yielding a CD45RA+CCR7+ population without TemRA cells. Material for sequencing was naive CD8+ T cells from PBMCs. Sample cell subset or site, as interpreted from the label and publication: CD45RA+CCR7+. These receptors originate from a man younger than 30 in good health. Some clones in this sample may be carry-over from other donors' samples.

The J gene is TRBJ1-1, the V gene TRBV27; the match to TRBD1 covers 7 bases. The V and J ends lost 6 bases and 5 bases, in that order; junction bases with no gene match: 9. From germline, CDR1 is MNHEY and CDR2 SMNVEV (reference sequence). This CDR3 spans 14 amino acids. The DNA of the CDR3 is TGTGCCAGCAGCCAAAGCGGGACAGCAACTGAAGCTTTCTTT. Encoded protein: CASSQSGTATEAFF.

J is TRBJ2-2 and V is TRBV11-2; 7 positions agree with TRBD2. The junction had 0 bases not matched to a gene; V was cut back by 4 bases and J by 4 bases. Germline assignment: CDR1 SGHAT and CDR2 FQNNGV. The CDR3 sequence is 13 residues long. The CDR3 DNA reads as TGTGCCAGCAGCTCGGGGGGCACCGGGGAGCTGTTTTTT. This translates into CASSSGGTGELFF.

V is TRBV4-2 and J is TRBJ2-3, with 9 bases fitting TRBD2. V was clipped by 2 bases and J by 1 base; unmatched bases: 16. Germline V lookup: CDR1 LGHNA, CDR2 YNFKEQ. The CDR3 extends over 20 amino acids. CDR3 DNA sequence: TGTGCCAGCAGCCAAACCACTGACAGACTAGCGGAGGGGGGCACAGATACGCAGTATTTT. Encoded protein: CASSQTTDRLAEGGTDTQYF.

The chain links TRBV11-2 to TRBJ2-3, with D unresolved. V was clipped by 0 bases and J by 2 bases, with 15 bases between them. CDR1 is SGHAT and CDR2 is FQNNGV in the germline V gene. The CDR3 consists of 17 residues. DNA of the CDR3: TGTGCCAGCAGCTTAGAGGGCCATAGCTCTGTCACAGATACGCAGTATTTT. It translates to CASSLEGHSSVTDTQYF.

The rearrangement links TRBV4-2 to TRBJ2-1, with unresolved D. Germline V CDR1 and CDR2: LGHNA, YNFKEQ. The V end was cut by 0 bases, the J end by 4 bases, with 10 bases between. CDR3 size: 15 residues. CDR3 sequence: CASSQDPSRYNEQFF. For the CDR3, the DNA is TGTGCCAGCAGCCAAGATCCCTCCCGGTACAATGAGCAGTTCTTC.

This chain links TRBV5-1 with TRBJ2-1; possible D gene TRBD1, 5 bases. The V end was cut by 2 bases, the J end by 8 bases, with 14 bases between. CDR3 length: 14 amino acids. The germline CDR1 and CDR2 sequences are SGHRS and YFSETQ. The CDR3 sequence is CASSFEAGWYEQFF. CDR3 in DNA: TGCGCCAGCAGCTTCGAGGCAGGGTGGTATGAGCAGTTCTTC.

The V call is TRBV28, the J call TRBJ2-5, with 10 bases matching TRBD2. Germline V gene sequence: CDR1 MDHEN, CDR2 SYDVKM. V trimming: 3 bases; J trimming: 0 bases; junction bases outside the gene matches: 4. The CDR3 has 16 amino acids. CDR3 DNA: TGTGCCAGCAGTTTTCGGCTAGCGGGAGACCAAGAGACCCAGTACTTC. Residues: CASSFRLAGDQETQYF. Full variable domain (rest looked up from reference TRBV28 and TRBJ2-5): DVKVTQSSRYLVKRTGEKVFLECVQDMDHENMFWYRQDPGLGLRLIYFSYDVKMKEKGDIPEGYSVSREKKERFSLILESASTNQTSMYLCASSFRLAGDQETQYFGPGTRLLVL.

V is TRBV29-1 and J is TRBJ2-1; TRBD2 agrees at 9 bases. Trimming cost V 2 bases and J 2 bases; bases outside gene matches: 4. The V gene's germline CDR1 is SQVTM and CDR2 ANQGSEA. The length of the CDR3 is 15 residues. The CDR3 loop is CSVEPTSGPYNEQFF. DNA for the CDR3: TGCAGCGTTGAACCTACTAGCGGGCCCTACAATGAGCAGTTCTTC.

CDR3 sequence (DNA): TGTGCCAGCAGCTTAGCGTGGCCGGACGAGCAGTACTTC. Amino acid sequence: CASSLAWPDEQYF. This rearrangement joins TRBV7-9 to TRBJ2-7; D uncertain. CDR1 and CDR2 from the germline V gene are SEHNR and FQNEAQ (reference sequence). The V end was cut by 0 bases, the J end by 5 bases, with 8 bases between. This CDR3 has 13 amino acids.

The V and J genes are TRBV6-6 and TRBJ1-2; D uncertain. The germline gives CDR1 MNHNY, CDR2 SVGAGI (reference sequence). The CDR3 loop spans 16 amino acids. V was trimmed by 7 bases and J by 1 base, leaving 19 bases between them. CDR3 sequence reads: CASIDSGRQINYGYTF. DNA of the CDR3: TGTGCCAGCATCGATTCCGGACGGCAGATTAACTATGGCTACACCTTC.

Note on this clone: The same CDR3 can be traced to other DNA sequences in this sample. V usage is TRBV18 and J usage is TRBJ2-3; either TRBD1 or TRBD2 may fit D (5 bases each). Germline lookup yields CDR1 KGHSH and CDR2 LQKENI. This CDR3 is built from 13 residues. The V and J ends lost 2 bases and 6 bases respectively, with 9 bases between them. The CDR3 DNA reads TGTGCCAGCTCACCAACTAGGGGTGATACGCAGTATTTT. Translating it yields CASSPTRGDTQYF.

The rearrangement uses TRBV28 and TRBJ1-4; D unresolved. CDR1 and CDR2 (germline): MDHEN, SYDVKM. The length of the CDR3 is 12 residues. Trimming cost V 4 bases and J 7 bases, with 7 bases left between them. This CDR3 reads CASSSPAEKLFF. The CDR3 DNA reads TGTGCCAGCAGTTCCCCGGCTGAAAAACTGTTTTTT.

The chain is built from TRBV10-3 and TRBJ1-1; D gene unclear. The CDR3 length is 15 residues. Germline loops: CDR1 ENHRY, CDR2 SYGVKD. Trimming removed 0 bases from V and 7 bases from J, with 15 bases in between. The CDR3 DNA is TGTGCCATCAGTGAGTCGTTGGAGTTCAGACTTGAAGCTTTCTTT. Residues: CAISESLEFRLEAFF.

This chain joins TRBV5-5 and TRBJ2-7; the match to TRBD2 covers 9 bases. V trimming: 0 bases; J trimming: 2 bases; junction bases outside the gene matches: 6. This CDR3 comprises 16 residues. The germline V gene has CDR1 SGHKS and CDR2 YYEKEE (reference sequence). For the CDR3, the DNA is TGTGCCAGCAGCTTGGTCGGTGGCGGGAGGGCCTACGAGCAGTACTTC. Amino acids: CASSLVGGGRAYEQYF. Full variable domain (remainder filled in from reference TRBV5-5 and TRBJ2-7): DAGVTQSPTHLIKTRGQQVTLRCSPISGHKSVSWYQQVLGQGPQFIFQYYEKEERGRGNFPDRFSARQFPNYSSELNVNALLLGDSALYLCASSLVGGGRAYEQYFGPGTRLTVT.

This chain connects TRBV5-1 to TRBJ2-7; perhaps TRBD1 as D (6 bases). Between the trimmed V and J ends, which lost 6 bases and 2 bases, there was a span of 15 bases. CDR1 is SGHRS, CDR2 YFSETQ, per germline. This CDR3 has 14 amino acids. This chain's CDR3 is CASTPGDITYEQYF. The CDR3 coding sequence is TGCGCCAGCACCCCAGGGGACATAACCTACGAGCAGTACTTC.

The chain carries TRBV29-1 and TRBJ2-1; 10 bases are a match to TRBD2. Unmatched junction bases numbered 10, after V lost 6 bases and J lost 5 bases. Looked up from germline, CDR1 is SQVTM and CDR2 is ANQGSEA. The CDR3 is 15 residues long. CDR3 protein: CSVPPGAGGDNEQFF. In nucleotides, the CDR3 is TGCAGCGTCCCCCCCGGAGCGGGAGGGGACAATGAGCAGTTCTTC.

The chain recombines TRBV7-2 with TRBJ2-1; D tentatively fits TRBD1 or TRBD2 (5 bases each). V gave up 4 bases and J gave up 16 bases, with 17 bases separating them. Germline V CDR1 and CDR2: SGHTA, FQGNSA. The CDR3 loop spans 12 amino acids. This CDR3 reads CASSWGRDQEFF. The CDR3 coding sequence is TGTGCCAGCAGCTGGGGCCGGGACCAGGAATTCTTC.

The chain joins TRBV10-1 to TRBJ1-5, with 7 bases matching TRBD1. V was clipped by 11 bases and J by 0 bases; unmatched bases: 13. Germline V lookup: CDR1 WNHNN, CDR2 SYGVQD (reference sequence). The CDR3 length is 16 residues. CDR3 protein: CALVQGVLASNQPQHF. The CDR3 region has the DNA TGCGCCTTGGTCCAGGGGGTACTTGCTAGCAATCAGCCCCAGCATTTT.

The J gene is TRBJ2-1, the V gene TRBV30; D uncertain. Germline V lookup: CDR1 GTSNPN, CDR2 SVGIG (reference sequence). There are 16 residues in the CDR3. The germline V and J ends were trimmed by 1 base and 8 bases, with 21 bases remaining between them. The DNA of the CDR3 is TGTGCCTGGAGTGGTCTCCTTGGGTCTTCCCGGGATGAGCAGTTCTTC. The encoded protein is CAWSGLLGSSRDEQFF.

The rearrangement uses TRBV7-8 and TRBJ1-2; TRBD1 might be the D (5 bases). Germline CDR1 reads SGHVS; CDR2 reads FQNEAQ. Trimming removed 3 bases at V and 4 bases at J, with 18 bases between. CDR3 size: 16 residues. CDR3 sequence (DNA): TGTGCCAGCAGCTTTTTCAGGGACCCAGGCAGCTATGGCTACACCTTC. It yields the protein CASSFFRDPGSYGYTF.

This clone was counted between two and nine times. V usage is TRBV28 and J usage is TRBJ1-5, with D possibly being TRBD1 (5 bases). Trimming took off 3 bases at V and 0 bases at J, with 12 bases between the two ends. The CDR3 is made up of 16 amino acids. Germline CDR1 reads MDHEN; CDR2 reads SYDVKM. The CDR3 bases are TGTGCCAGCAGTTTCCGGACATCCTCTAGCAATCAGCCCCAGCATTTT. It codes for CASSFRTSSSNQPQHF.

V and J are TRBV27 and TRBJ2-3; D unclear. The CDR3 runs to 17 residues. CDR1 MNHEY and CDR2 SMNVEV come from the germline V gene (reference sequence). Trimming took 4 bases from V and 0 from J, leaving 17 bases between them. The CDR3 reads CASSSLPRHKSTDTQYF. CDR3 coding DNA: TGTGCCAGCAGTTCCCTCCCTCGACACAAAAGCACAGATACGCAGTATTTT.

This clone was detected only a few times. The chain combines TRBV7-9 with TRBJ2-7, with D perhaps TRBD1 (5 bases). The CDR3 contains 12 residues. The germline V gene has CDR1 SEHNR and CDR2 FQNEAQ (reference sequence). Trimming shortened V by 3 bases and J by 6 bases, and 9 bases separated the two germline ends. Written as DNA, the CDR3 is TGTGCCAGCAGCTTCAGGGATGGCGAGCAGTACTTC. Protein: CASSFRDGEQYF.

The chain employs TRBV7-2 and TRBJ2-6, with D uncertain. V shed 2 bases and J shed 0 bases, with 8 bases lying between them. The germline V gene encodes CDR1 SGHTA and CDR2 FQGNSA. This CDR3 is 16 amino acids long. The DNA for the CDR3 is TGTGCCAGCAGCTTAATCACAGTCTCTGGGGCCAACGTCCTGACTTTC. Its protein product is CASSLITVSGANVLTF. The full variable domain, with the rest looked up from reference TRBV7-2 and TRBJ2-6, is GAGVSQSPSNKVTEKGKDVELRCDPISGHTALYWYRQSLGQGLEFLIYFQGNSAPDKSGLPSDRFSAERTGGSVSTLTIQRTQQEDSAVYLCASSLITVSGANVLTFGAGSRLTVL.

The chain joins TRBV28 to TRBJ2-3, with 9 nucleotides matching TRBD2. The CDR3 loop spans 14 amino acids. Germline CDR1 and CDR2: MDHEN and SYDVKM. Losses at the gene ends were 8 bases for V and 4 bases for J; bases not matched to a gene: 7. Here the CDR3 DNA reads TGTGCCAGCTTACTAGCGGGTGGTGCAGATACGCAGTATTTT. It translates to CASLLAGGADTQYF.

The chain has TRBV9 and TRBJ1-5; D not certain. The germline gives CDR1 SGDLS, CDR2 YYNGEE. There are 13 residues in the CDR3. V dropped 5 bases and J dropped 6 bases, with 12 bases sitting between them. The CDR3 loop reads CASSASPGQPQHF. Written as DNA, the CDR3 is TGTGCCAGCAGTGCCTCTCCGGGTCAGCCCCAGCATTTT.

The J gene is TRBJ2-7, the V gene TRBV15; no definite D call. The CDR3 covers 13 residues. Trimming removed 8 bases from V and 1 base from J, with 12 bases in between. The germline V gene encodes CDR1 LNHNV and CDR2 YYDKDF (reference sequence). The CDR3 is CATRPWDSYEQYF. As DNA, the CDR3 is TGTGCCACCCGCCCGTGGGATTCCTACGAGCAGTACTTC.

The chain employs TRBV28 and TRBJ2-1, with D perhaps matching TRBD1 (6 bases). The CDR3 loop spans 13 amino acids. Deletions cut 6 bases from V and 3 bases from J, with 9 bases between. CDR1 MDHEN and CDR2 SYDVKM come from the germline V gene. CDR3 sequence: CASSPTGYNEQFF. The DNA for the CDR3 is TGTGCCAGCAGCCCGACAGGCTACAATGAGCAGTTCTTC. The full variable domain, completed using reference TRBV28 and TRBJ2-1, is DVKVTQSSRYLVKRTGEKVFLECVQDMDHENMFWYRQDPGLGLRLIYFSYDVKMKEKGDIPEGYSVSREKKERFSLILESASTNQTSMYLCASSPTGYNEQFFGPGTRLTVL.

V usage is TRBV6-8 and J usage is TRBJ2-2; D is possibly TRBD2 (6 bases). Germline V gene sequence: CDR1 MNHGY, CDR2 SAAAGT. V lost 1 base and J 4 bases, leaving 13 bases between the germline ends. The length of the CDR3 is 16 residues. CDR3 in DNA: TGTGCCAGCAGTTACTGGGGGGTAGTTGGCACCGGGGAGCTGTTTTTT. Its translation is CASSYWGVVGTGELFF.